The entry below describes one TCR beta chain. Authors' analysis steps: How many nucleated cells were present was estimated from reference gene primer amplification. Clones were read by immunoSEQ multiplex PCR, and TCRdb kept only the in-frame ones, dropping some. The DNA gave D and trimming, while V, J and clone size come from that table. The sample has some 150,000 clones; approximately 87% are singletons. The CDR3 covers 19 residues. V was clipped by 2 bases and J by 0 bases; unmatched bases: 7. Germline CDR1 is SEHNR and CDR2 is FQNEAQ (reference sequence). The sample is drawn from a study of blood T cell repertoires in COVID-19. Study overall: Italy, Spain and the United States were the sources of the convalescent and acute COVID-19 samples.

While infection was still active, Seattle patients were enrolled and then followed longitudinally. V gene TRBV7-9 combines with J gene TRBJ2-1; TRBD2 aligns across 13 bases. The source material was peripheral blood. The receptor was isolated from a woman in her sixties or seventies with COVID-19, enrolled during active disease. CDR3 in DNA: TGTGCCAGCAGCTTATTGGGACTAGCGGGGATACACTCCTACAATGAGCAGTTCTTC. Translation gives CASSLLGLAGIHSYNEQFF.